The 20 T cell receptor beta chains below were found in one sample sequenced in a study of blood T cell repertoires in COVID-19. The repertoire was sequenced with immunoSEQ multiplex PCR; TCRdb's copy has only in-frame clones and lacks some. This sample has a few hundred thousand clones, with roughly 82% found just once. Sequencing input: peripheral blood. The receptors shown here come from a woman aged 50 to 65 with acute or convalescent COVID-19.

The chain combines TRBV2 with TRBJ1-3; D not resolved. V lost 6 bases and J lost 0, with 9 bases in between. Per the germline V gene, CDR1 is SNHLY and CDR2 is FYNNEI. CDR3 length: 14 residues. The chain's CDR3 is CASSPGYSGNTIYF. The CDR3 coding sequence is TGTGCCAGCAGCCCCGGGTACTCTGGAAACACCATATATTTT.

This chain links TRBV6-5 with TRBJ1-2; maybe TRBD1 (5 bases). V was trimmed by 4 bases and J by 4 bases, leaving 7 bases between them. The CDR3 extends over 12 amino acids. From germline, CDR1 is MNHEY and CDR2 SVGAGI. The DNA for the CDR3 is TGTGCCAGCAGTTGGAGGGGCTATGGCTACACCTTC. Amino acids: CASSWRGYGYTF.

The CDR3 nucleotides are TGTGCCAGCAGTAGGACTTATTACAATGAGCAGTTCTTC. Protein product: CASSRTYYNEQFF. The rearrangement uses TRBV28 and TRBJ2-1; perhaps TRBD2 as D (5 bases). Germline V gene lookup returns CDR1 MDHEN and CDR2 SYDVKM. CDR3 size: 13 residues. V lost 5 bases and J lost 4, with 9 bases in between.

Written as DNA, the CDR3 is TGTGCCTGGACCATTCCAGGGTCCGGGGAGCTGTTTTTT. Translating gives CAWTIPGSGELFF. J is TRBJ2-2 and V is TRBV30; a possible D gene is TRBD1 (5 bases). The CDR3 runs 13 residues. CDR1 and CDR2 from the germline V gene are GTSNPN and SVGIG (reference sequence). Trimming pared 4 bases from V and 6 bases from J, leaving 12 bases between.

This rearrangement joins TRBV6-5 to TRBJ1-1, with D uncertain. Looked up from germline, CDR1 is MNHEY and CDR2 is SVGAGI. Trimming removed 7 bases from V and 1 base from J, with 13 bases in between. The CDR3 extends over 14 amino acids. CDR3 DNA sequence: TGTGCCAGCAAACGTGACAACTCGAACACTGAAGCTTTCTTT. Translated, it gives CASKRDNSNTEAFF.

The genes are TRBV2 and TRBJ1-4; 9 nucleotides align to TRBD1. V lost 5 bases to trimming and J lost 7 bases; unmatched junction nucleotides: 8. This CDR3 spans 15 amino acids. The germline V gene encodes CDR1 SNHLY and CDR2 FYNNEI. The CDR3 nucleotides read TGTGCCAGCAGTTTAGGACAGGGGACTCGTGAAAAACTGTTTTTT. This sequence encodes CASSLGQGTREKLFF.

The chain is built from TRBV6-1 and TRBJ1-4; TRBD1 matches at 7 bases. Trimming removed 2 bases from V and 8 bases from J; junction bases left unmatched: 8. This CDR3 is built from 15 residues. Germline CDR1 reads MNHNS; CDR2 reads SASEGT. The CDR3 protein is CASSELTGRWEKLFF. CDR3 sequence (DNA): TGTGCCAGCAGTGAATTGACAGGGCGGTGGGAAAAACTGTTTTTT.

The chain recombines TRBV9 with TRBJ2-3; D is possibly TRBD2 (5 bases). From germline, CDR1 is SGDLS and CDR2 YYNGEE. This CDR3 region has 15 residues. With 2 bases removed from V and 6 bases from J, the gap between germline ends came to 16 bases. CDR3 sequence: CASSVGGYAPDTQYF. In DNA, the CDR3 is TGTGCCAGCAGCGTCGGAGGTTATGCACCCGATACGCAGTATTTT.

The V and J genes are TRBV10-3 and TRBJ2-3, with 9 positions matching TRBD1. CDR1 is ENHRY, CDR2 SYGVKD, per germline. This CDR3 is built from 15 residues. Unmatched junction bases numbered 5, after V lost 3 bases and J lost 4 bases. CDR3 in amino acids: CAISEETGGPDTQYF. The CDR3 DNA reads TGTGCCATCAGTGAAGAGACAGGGGGACCAGATACGCAGTATTTT.

J is TRBJ1-4 and V is TRBV27; 9 nucleotides match TRBD1. J was trimmed by 4 bases and V by 7 bases; bases with no gene match: 19. From germline, CDR1 is MNHEY and CDR2 SMNVEV (reference sequence). The CDR3 has 19 residues. CDR3 bases: TGTGCCAGCAAAAGTACAGCCCAAACAGGGGGCGGAGGTAATGAAAAACTGTTTTTT. Translating it yields CASKSTAQTGGGGNEKLFF.

The CDR3 nucleotides read TGTGCCAGCAATCCTTGGGGCTACACTGAAGCTTTCTTT. This translates into CASNPWGYTEAFF. This chain joins TRBV6-5 and TRBJ1-1, with D possibly being TRBD1 (5 bases). V lost 7 bases, J lost 3 bases, and 12 bases lay in between. Germline V gene data show CDR1 as MNHEY and CDR2 as SVGAGI. The CDR3 is made up of 13 amino acids.

This chain links TRBV7-2 with TRBJ1-2; TRBD1 matches at 8 bases. The germline CDR1 and CDR2 sequences are SGHTA and FQGNSA. Germline trimming cut 3 bases from V and 8 bases from J; bases unmatched to any gene: 8. The CDR3 totals 14 residues. CDR3 in DNA: TGTGCCAGCAGCTTGACAGGGGCTTACTCGGGCTACACCTTC. Translated, it gives CASSLTGAYSGYTF. Full variable domain (missing parts from reference TRBV7-2 and TRBJ1-2): GAGVSQSPSNKVTEKGKDVELRCDPISGHTALYWYRQSLGQGLEFLIYFQGNSAPDKSGLPSDRFSAERTGGSVSTLTIQRTQQEDSAVYLCASSLTGAYSGYTFGSGTRLTVV.

Here the CDR3 DNA reads TGCGCCAGCAGCAGAGCCGGGACAGGGGATGAAAAACTGTTTTTT. Amino acids: CASSRAGTGDEKLFF. The chain combines TRBV5-1 with TRBJ1-4; 10 nucleotides match TRBD1. CDR1 is SGHRS and CDR2 is YFSETQ in the germline V gene. Trimming removed 4 bases from V and 6 bases from J; junction bases left unmatched: 6. The CDR3 length is 15 residues. Using reference TRBV5-1 and TRBJ1-4 for the parts outside the CDR3, the full variable domain is KAGVTQTPRYLIKTRGQQVTLSCSPISGHRSVSWYQQTPGQGLQFLFEYFSETQRNKGNFPGRFSGRQFSNSRSEMNVSTLELGDSALYLCASSRAGTGDEKLFFGSGTQLSVL.

The chain carries TRBV7-3 and TRBJ2-7; 10 bases match TRBD2. This CDR3 spans 15 amino acids. The germline CDR1 and CDR2 sequences are SGHTA and FQGTGA. V shed 3 bases and J 7 bases; nucleotides not matched to a gene: 9. CDR3 loop: CASSLQLAGSGEQYF. Here the CDR3 DNA reads TGTGCCAGCAGCTTGCAACTAGCGGGATCGGGGGAGCAGTACTTC.

This clone occurred once. The CDR3 DNA follows: TGTGCCAGCAGTTACTCACGAGAAGATACGCAGTATTTT. Translating gives CASSYSREDTQYF. The chain recombines TRBV6-5 with TRBJ2-3; D is undetermined. Germline CDR1 MNHEY, CDR2 SVGAGI. Deletions cut 0 bases from V and 5 bases from J, with 6 bases between. This CDR3 contains 13 residues.

The rearrangement joins TRBV4-3 to TRBJ2-7; D possibly corresponds to TRBD2 (6 bases). Trimming took 1 base from V and 7 from J, leaving 11 bases between them. Germline CDR1 reads LGHNA; CDR2 reads YSLEER. CDR3 length equals 13 residues. In nucleotides, the CDR3 is TGCGCCAGCAGCCAAGGGGGGGTCACAGAGCAGTACTTC. Translation gives CASSQGGVTEQYF.

This chain links TRBV7-3 with TRBJ2-5, with 8 bases identical to TRBD2. Germline V lookup: CDR1 SGHTA, CDR2 FQGTGA. The CDR3 extends over 14 amino acids. Germline trimming cut 2 bases from V and 5 bases from J; bases unmatched to any gene: 4. CDR3 DNA: TGTGCCAGCAGCTTACTTGGCGGGAGGGAGACCCAGTACTTC. Protein product: CASSLLGGRETQYF.

This chain uses TRBV27 with TRBJ2-7; TRBD1 matches at 7 bases. V gave up 2 bases and J gave up 4 bases; unmatched junction bases: 5. The CDR3 loop spans 14 amino acids. The germline V gene encodes CDR1 MNHEY and CDR2 SMNVEV (reference sequence). Here the CDR3 reads CASSLETGWYEQYF. For the CDR3, the DNA is TGTGCCAGCAGTTTAGAGACAGGGTGGTACGAGCAGTACTTC.

The V gene is TRBV6-2 or TRBV6-3, the J gene TRBJ2-7; possibly TRBD2 for D (5 bases). The germline V gene has CDR1 MNHEY and CDR2 SVGEGT. The length of the CDR3 is 15 residues. Trimming stripped 0 bases from V and 6 bases from J, with 15 bases between. The CDR3 loop reads CASSYSSPGIGEQYF. The CDR3 nucleotides are TGTGCCAGCAGTTACTCGTCTCCGGGAATTGGCGAGCAGTACTTC.

The gene calls are TRBV4-3 and TRBJ2-1; 10 nucleotides agree with TRBD2. Germline V lookup: CDR1 LGHNA, CDR2 YSLEER. This CDR3 is built from 13 residues. V trimming: 4 bases; J trimming: 12 bases; junction bases outside the gene matches: 6. The CDR3: CASSPLAGDGQFF. The CDR3 region has the DNA TGCGCCAGCAGCCCGCTAGCGGGAGACGGGCAGTTCTTC.